These 4 T cell receptor beta chains came from one sample sequenced in a study of cytotoxic CD8 clonotypes in ibrutinib-treated CLL (dated by TCRdb to about 2021). What this sample's time point label stands for: 12 months on ibrutinib. Preparation of the library involved the immunoSEQ multiplex PCR assay. In TCRdb, the immuneACCESS table is reduced to in-frame sequences with V and J assigned. These tables do not hold every clone; where another copy was compared, an unresolved V gene accounts for under half, and the others remain unexplained. This sample holds approximately 50,000 clones; under 75% were observed only once. The top ten clones comprise 9.5% to 15% of the sample. The sample consisted of PBMCs, taken after 12 months of ibrutinib treatment. These TCRs come from a human donor with chronic lymphocytic leukemia.

The CDR3 reads CASSGGIDEQFF. The CDR3 bases are TGTGCCAGCAGCGGGGGGATTGATGAGCAGTTCTTC. The chain employs TRBV9 and TRBJ2-1, with D perhaps TRBD1 or TRBD2 (5 bases each). The CDR3 runs 12 residues. In germline, CDR1 is SGDLS, CDR2 YYNGEE. V lost 3 bases, J lost 8 bases, and 9 bases lay in between. The whole variable domain, remainder taken from reference TRBV9 and TRBJ2-1, is DSGVTQTPKHLITATGQRVTLRCSPRSGDLSVYWYQQSLDQGLQFLIQYYNGEERAKGNILERFSAQQFPDLHSELNLSSLELGDSALYFCASSGGIDEQFFGPGTRLTVL.

The chain employs TRBV6-6 and TRBJ2-1; 7 bases fit TRBD2. Germline loops: CDR1 MNHNY, CDR2 SVGAGI (reference sequence). The V segment lost 6 bases and the J segment 15 bases; nucleotides outside the gene matches: 8. The CDR3 covers 11 residues. CDR3 protein: CASSREGPRFF. Written as DNA, the CDR3 is TGTGCCAGCAGCAGGGAGGGGCCCAGGTTCTTC.

V gene TRBV9 combines with J gene TRBJ2-5; TRBD2 matches at 8 bases. Germline trimming cut 6 bases from V and 5 bases from J; bases unmatched to any gene: 6. Germline CDR1 reads SGDLS; CDR2 reads YYNGEE. The CDR3 is 13 amino acids. This chain's CDR3 is CASNLAGGETQYF. CDR3 DNA: TGTGCCAGCAACCTAGCGGGTGGGGAGACCCAGTACTTC.

The rearrangement links TRBV6-6 to TRBJ2-7; a weak D match, TRBD2 (5 bases). V shed 6 bases and J shed 5 bases, with 11 bases lying between them. The germline gives CDR1 MNHNY, CDR2 SVGAGI (reference sequence). The CDR3 has 12 amino acids. CDR3 amino acids: CASSDGVDEQYF. CDR3 bases: TGTGCCAGCAGCGACGGGGTGGACGAGCAGTACTTC.